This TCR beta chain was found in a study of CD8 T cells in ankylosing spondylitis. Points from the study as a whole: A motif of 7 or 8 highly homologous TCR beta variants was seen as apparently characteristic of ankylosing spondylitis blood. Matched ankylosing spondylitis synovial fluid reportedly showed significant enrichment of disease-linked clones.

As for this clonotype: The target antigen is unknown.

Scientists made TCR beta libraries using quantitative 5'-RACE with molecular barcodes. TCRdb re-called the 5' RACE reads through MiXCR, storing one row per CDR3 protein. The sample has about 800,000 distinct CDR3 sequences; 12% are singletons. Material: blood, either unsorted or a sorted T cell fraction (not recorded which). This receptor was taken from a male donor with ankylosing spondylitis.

In DNA, the CDR3 is TGCAGTGCCCGCGGGGACACCTATTCACCCCTCCACTTT. It codes for CSARGDTYSPLHF. The chain links TRBV20-1 to TRBJ1-6, with D possibly TRBD1 on 6 matching bases. The V and J ends lost 6 bases and 8 bases respectively, with 14 bases between them. This CDR3 is 13 amino acids long. CDR1 is DFQATT, CDR2 SNEGSKA, per germline (reference sequence).